This is a list of T cell receptor beta chains from one sample in a study of blood T cell repertoires in COVID-19. Clones were read by immunoSEQ multiplex PCR, and TCRdb kept only the in-frame ones, dropping some. The sample lists 380,000 or so clones, 88% occurring once. Sequenced sample: PBMCs or T cells enriched from blood (not recorded which). The receptors derive from a woman in her thirties or forties with acute COVID-19. The CDR3 runs from the conserved cysteine through the conserved F or W. Each record gives: J gene, clone size, V gene, CDR3 protein. Some rows have no size entry. The others give once, few or many, or a class for an expanded clone.

TRBJ1-5,-,TRBV10-3,CAISSDSHSNQPQHF
TRBJ1-2,-,TRBV2,CAGQDGYTF
TRBJ1-1,-,TRBV5-6,CASSPTPPNTEAFF
TRBJ1-1,-,TRBV11-2,CASSTWDFLGTEAFF
TRBJ1-2,-,TRBV5-5,CASSLFGTDVYGYTF
TRBJ2-1,-,TRBV5-1,CASSLVAGGHNEQFF
TRBJ1-1,-,TRBV2,CASSSDRNTEAFF
TRBJ2-2,-,TRBV7-2,CASSPTPSGYTGELFF
TRBJ2-3,-,TRBV19,CASRISGGDTDTQYF
TRBJ2-1,-,TRBV2,CASSDRRGPYNEQFF
TRBJ1-4,once,TRBV9,CASSPQQGKGSPTNEKLFF
TRBJ2-3,-,TRBV3-1/TRBV3-2,CASSQVAGAQYF
TRBJ1-3,-,TRBV25-1,CASSPRVTSGNTIYF
TRBJ2-5,-,TRBV5-6,CASSLELQETQYF
TRBJ2-7,-,TRBV4-2,CASSQETSGGSTYEQYF
TRBJ1-2,-,TRBV6-5,CASNIGQGRYGYTF
TRBJ1-5,-,TRBV7-9,CASSPRNKDQPQHF
TRBJ2-5,-,TRBV5-1,CASSRAGGPEETQYF
TRBJ1-6,-,TRBV2,CASSAQGGGSPLHF
TRBJ1-5,-,TRBV5-1,CASSPDGDLSNQPQHF
TRBJ1-5,-,TRBV4-1,CASSREKQGALYSQPQHF
TRBJ1-1,-,TRBV5-6,CASSPPGGPNTEAFF
TRBJ1-2,-,TRBV29-1,CSVGSQGRGYGYTF
TRBJ2-7,-,TRBV19,CASTPTHGTGWEQYF
TRBJ2-3,-,TRBV5-4,CASSLPGVGDTQYF
TRBJ1-2,once,TRBV27,CASSGQGARPYGYTF
TRBJ1-2,-,TRBV24-1,CATSDPRGSYGYTF
TRBJ1-2,-,TRBV5-1,CASSLSSGTRGYTF
TRBJ1-2,-,TRBV11-2,CASSLVIGRINYGYTF
TRBJ2-2,once,TRBV7-6,CASSSHQRGGRSGELFF
TRBJ1-5,-,TRBV5-1,CASSLGDRENQPQHF
TRBJ1-1,-,TRBV30,CAWGSLLNTEAFF
TRBJ2-3,-,TRBV19,CASSSFGTGSTDTQYF
TRBJ2-1,-,TRBV7-9,CASSPRGRIDYNEQFF
TRBJ1-4,-,TRBV5-1,CASSLAPGTNEKLFF
TRBJ2-1,once,TRBV2,CASSGSSGGAHEQFF
TRBJ1-2,-,TRBV9,CASSRGDSNYGYTF
TRBJ1-2,-,TRBV2,CASSAAGTSPGYTF
TRBJ2-7,-,TRBV27,CASSDRGGRRVEQYF
TRBJ1-6,-,TRBV6-4,CASSDSIHSNSDSPLHF
TRBJ2-7,-,TRBV18,CASSPYMVGTGGHEQYF
TRBJ1-1,-,TRBV2,CASTTTGVDTEAFF
TRBJ1-1,-,TRBV6-2/TRBV6-3,CASSYSGSGAFF
TRBJ2-3,-,TRBV29-1,CSVDTQPGRADTQYF
TRBJ1-2,-,TRBV30,CAWSGTGYGYTF
TRBJ2-1,once,TRBV13,CASSFRRSEASGVNEQFF
TRBJ2-2,-,TRBV19,CASSIDGQTGELFF
TRBJ2-1,-,TRBV5-4,CASSLRDRNRNEQFF